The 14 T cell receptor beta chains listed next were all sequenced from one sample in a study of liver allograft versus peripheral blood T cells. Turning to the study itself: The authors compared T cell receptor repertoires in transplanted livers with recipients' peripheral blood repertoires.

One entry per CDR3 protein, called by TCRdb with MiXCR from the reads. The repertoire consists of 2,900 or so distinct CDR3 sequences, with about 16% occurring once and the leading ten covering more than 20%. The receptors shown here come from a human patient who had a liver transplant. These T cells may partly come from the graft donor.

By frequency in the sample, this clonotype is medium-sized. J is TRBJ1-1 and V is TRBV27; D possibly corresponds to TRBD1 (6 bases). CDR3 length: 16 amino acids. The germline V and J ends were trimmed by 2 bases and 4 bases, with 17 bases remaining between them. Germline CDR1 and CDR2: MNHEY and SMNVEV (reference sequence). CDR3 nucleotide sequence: TGTGCCAGCAGTTTAGTTCAGGGGCGCGGAATCACTGAAGCTTTCTTT. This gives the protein CASSLVQGRGITEAFF.

CDR3: CAISEGGSASTDTQYF. CDR3 bases: TGTGCCATCAGTGAGGGTGGTAGCGCGAGCACAGATACGCAGTATTTT. The chain recombines TRBV10-3 with TRBJ2-3, with a tentative D call TRBD2 (5 bases). This CDR3 is 16 amino acids long. V was shortened by 2 bases and J by 0 bases, with 12 bases between the two germline ends. Germline V lookup: CDR1 ENHRY, CDR2 SYGVKD.

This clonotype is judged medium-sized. The CDR3 region is CASSEGLADSYEQYF. The CDR3, as DNA: TGTGCCAGCAGTGAAGGGCTAGCGGACTCCTACGAGCAGTACTTC. The chain employs TRBV6-1 and TRBJ2-7, with 7 positions matching TRBD2. The CDR3 extends over 15 amino acids. CDR1 is MNHNS, CDR2 SASEGT, per germline. Trimming cost V 1 base and J 0 bases; bases outside gene matches: 3.

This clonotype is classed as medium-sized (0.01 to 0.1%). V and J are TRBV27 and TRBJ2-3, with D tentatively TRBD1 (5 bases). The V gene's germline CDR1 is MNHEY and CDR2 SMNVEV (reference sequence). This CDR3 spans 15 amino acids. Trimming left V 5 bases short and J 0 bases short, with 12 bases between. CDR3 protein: CASSPDSSSTDTQYF. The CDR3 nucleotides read TGTGCCAGCAGTCCAGACAGCTCTAGCACAGATACGCAGTATTTT.

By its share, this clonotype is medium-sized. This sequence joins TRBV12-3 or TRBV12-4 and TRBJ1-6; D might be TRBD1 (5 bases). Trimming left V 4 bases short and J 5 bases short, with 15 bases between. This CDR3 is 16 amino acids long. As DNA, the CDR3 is TGTGCCAGCAGTTCTCGGGACGCCGAAGATAATTCACCCCTCCACTTT. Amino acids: CASSSRDAEDNSPLHF.

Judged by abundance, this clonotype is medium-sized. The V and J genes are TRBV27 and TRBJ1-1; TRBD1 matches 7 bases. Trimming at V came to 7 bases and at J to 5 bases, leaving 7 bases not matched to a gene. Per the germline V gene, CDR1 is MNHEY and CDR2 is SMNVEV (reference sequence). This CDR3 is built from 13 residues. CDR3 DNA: TGTGCCAGCAAAGACAGGGCTAGGACTGAAGCTTTCTTT. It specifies CASKDRARTEAFF.

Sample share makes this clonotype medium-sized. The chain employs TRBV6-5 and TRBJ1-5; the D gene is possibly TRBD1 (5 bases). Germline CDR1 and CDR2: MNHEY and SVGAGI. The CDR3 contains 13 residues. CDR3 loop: CGEGRISNQPQHF. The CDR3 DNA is TGTGGGGAGGGGCGGATTAGCAATCAGCCCCAGCATTTT.

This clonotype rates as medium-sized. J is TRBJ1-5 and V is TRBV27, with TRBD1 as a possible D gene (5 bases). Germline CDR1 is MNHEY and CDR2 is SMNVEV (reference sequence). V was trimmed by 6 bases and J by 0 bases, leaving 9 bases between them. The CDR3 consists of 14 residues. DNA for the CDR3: TGTGCCAGCAGGGGACTCTATAGCAATCAGCCCCAGCATTTT. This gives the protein CASRGLYSNQPQHF.

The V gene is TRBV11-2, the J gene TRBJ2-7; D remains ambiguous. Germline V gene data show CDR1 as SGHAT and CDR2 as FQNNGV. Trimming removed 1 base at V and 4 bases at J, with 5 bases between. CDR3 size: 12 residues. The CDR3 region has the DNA TGTGCCAGCAGCTTAGGGGTTTACGAGCAGTACTTC. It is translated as CASSLGVYEQYF.

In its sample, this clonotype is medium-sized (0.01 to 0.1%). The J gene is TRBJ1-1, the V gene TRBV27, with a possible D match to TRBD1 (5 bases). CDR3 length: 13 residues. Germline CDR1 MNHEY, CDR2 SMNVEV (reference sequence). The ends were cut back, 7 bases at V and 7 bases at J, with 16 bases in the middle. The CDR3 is CASKPQGLYEAFF. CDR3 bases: TGTGCCAGCAAACCTCAGGGATTGTATGAAGCTTTCTTT.

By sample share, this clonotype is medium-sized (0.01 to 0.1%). The CDR3 sequence: CASSVAASSYEQYF. Here the CDR3 DNA reads TGTGCCAGCAGCGTAGCAGCGAGCTCCTACGAGCAGTACTTC. The chain recombines TRBV9 with TRBJ2-7; unclear D gene. This CDR3 is 14 amino acids long. With 0 bases removed from V and 0 bases from J, the gap between germline ends came to 7 bases. CDR1 is SGDLS and CDR2 is YYNGEE in the germline V gene. The full variable domain, completed using reference TRBV9 and TRBJ2-7, is DSGVTQTPKHLITATGQRVTLRCSPRSGDLSVYWYQQSLDQGLQFLIQYYNGEERAKGNILERFSAQQFPDLHSELNLSSLELGDSALYFCASSVAASSYEQYFGPGTRLTVT.

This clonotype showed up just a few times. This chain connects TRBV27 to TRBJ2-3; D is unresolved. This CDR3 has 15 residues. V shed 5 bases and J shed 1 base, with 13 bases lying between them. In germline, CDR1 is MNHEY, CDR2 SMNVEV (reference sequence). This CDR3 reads CASSKALGRTDTQYF. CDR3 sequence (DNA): TGTGCCAGCAGTAAGGCTCTAGGGCGCACAGATACGCAGTATTTT.

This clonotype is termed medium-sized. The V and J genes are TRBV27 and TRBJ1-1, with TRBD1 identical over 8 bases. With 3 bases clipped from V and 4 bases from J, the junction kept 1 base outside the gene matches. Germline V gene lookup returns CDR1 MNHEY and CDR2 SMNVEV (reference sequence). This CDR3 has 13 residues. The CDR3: CASSLDRATEAFF. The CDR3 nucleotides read TGTGCCAGCAGTTTGGACAGGGCCACTGAAGCTTTCTTT.

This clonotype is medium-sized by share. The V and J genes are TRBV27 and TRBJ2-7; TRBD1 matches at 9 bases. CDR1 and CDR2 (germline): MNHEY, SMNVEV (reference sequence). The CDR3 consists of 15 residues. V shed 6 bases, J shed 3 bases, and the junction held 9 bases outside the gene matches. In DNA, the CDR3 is TGTGCCAGCAGAGTCGACAGGGGGTCACGCTACGAGCAGTACTTC. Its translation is CASRVDRGSRYEQYF.